A single sample is the source of the 14 T cell receptor beta chains below, sequenced in a study of cytomegalovirus exposure and HLA in healthy donors. PCR involved 60 Vbeta and 13 Jbeta primers. Assay used: immunoSEQ multiplex PCR; TCRdb lists only in-frame clones, some missing. The data show 100,000 to 150,000 clones, roughly four fifths seen once. Material for sequencing was PBMCs. The receptor set was obtained from a middle-aged woman in good health and CMV-seropositive.

This chain links TRBV7-2 with TRBJ2-5; 9 nucleotides line up with TRBD1. Trimming at V came to 5 bases and at J to 5 bases, leaving 6 bases not matched to a gene. The CDR3 totals 14 residues. The germline V gene encodes CDR1 SGHTA and CDR2 FQGNSA. The CDR3 DNA reads as TGTGCCAGCAGCCACCGGGACAGGGTGGAGACCCAGTACTTC. Translation gives CASSHRDRVETQYF.

The rearrangement uses TRBV13 and TRBJ2-7; 11 nucleotides line up with TRBD1. V shed 4 bases, J shed 3 bases, and the junction held 11 bases outside the gene matches. The germline gives CDR1 PRHDT, CDR2 FYEKMQ (reference sequence). The CDR3 has 17 residues. The CDR3 DNA follows: TGTGCCAGCAGCTCGCTACGGGAGGGACAGGGGGACTACGAGCAGTACTTC. Its translation is CASSSLREGQGDYEQYF.

The chain carries TRBV23-1 and TRBJ1-2; 8 bases agree with TRBD1. TRBV23-1 is marked as an open reading frame, function uncertain. V lost 3 bases to trimming and J lost 3 bases; unmatched junction nucleotides: 9. The CDR3 totals 16 residues. The CDR3 is CASSHSRDRSYYGYTF. CDR3 bases: TGCGCCAGCAGTCACTCCCGGGACAGGAGCTACTATGGCTACACCTTC.

This clone was observed a single time. The chain carries TRBV9 and TRBJ1-1; D gene ambiguous. This CDR3 has 13 residues. Germline CDR1 is SGDLS and CDR2 is YYNGEE. V dropped 4 bases and J dropped 1 base, with 8 bases sitting between them. The CDR3 here is CASSLSGNTEAFF. The CDR3 DNA reads TGTGCCAGCAGCCTGTCGGGGAACACTGAAGCTTTCTTT.

The V gene is TRBV7-8, the J gene TRBJ1-5; the D is unclear. V lost 1 base, J lost 6 bases, and 13 bases lay in between. The CDR3 runs to 15 residues. In germline, CDR1 is SGHVS, CDR2 FQNEAQ. The CDR3, as DNA: TGTGCCAGCAGCTTAGGCCGGGAACGTGCTCAGCCCCAGCATTTT. It codes for CASSLGRERAQPQHF.

The V and J genes are TRBV6-1 and TRBJ2-5, with D maybe TRBD2 (6 bases). This CDR3 is built from 15 residues. The germline V gene has CDR1 MNHNS and CDR2 SASEGT. V was clipped by 7 bases and J by 7 bases, with 22 bases between them. The CDR3 DNA sequence: TGTGCCAGCACCCCTCCCGGGACTCCCCCGGGGACCCAGTACTTC. Translated: CASTPPGTPPGTQYF.

This clone was counted only a few times. This chain joins TRBV18 and TRBJ2-5, with D possibly matching TRBD1 (6 bases). Trimming cost V 5 bases and J 1 base, with 8 bases left between them. Germline V gives CDR1 KGHSH, CDR2 LQKENI. The CDR3 is 13 amino acids. CDR3 region: CASSRDTQETQYF. DNA of the CDR3: TGTGCCAGCTCAAGGGACACCCAAGAGACCCAGTACTTC.

V is TRBV7-8 and J is TRBJ1-5; the D gene is possibly TRBD1 (6 bases). Trimming removed 3 bases at V and 3 bases at J, with 9 bases between. The CDR3 sequence is 14 residues long. Germline CDR1 SGHVS, CDR2 FQNEAQ. The CDR3 is CASSFRTVNQPQHF. The CDR3, as DNA: TGTGCCAGCAGCTTCCGGACAGTCAATCAGCCCCAGCATTTT.

A few counts support this clone. The CDR3: CSVERLLDTEAFF. DNA of the CDR3: TGCAGCGTTGAGCGCCTCTTGGACACTGAAGCTTTCTTT. The chain links TRBV29-1 to TRBJ1-1; no reliable D call. V was shortened by 3 bases and J by 3 bases, with 11 bases between the two germline ends. From germline, CDR1 is SQVTM and CDR2 ANQGSEA. The CDR3 sequence is 13 residues long.

The chain has TRBV25-1 and TRBJ2-3, with D tentatively TRBD2 (7 bases). Germline loops: CDR1 MGHDK, CDR2 SYGVNS. CDR3 size: 17 residues. Trimming removed 2 bases at V and 0 bases at J, with 15 bases between. CDR3 coding DNA: TGTGCCAGCAGTGAAGGTCGGGGGGCCACTAGCACAGATACGCAGTATTTT. It translates to CASSEGRGATSTDTQYF.

The chain links TRBV14 to TRBJ2-7; D unclear. The germline CDR1 and CDR2 sequences are SGHDN and FVKESK. Trimming left V 2 bases short and J 2 bases short, with 13 bases between. This CDR3 comprises 15 residues. CDR3 in DNA: TGTGCCAGCAGCCAATTTGAGACTGGCACCTACGAGCAGTACTTC. Translated: CASSQFETGTYEQYF.

The chain joins TRBV28 to TRBJ2-7, with D possibly matching TRBD2 (5 bases). In germline, CDR1 is MDHEN, CDR2 SYDVKM. Trimming shortened V by 2 bases and J by 4 bases, and 6 bases separated the two germline ends. This CDR3 has 12 amino acids. The CDR3 sequence: CASSLAGYEQYF. The CDR3 DNA reads TGTGCCAGCAGTTTAGCGGGTTACGAGCAGTACTTC. The whole variable domain, remainder taken from reference TRBV28 and TRBJ2-7, is DVKVTQSSRYLVKRTGEKVFLECVQDMDHENMFWYRQDPGLGLRLIYFSYDVKMKEKGDIPEGYSVSREKKERFSLILESASTNQTSMYLCASSLAGYEQYFGPGTRLTVT.

This clone came up once. The gene calls are TRBV28 and TRBJ2-3; 10 bases match TRBD2. The germline gives CDR1 MDHEN, CDR2 SYDVKM. With V trimmed by 6 bases and J by 2 bases, 5 bases remained unmatched. The CDR3 is 15 residues long. The CDR3: CASRGGLADTDTQYF. The CDR3, as DNA: TGTGCCAGCAGGGGCGGACTAGCGGACACAGATACGCAGTATTTT.

The J gene is TRBJ1-4, the V gene TRBV5-1; D is unclear. The germline gives CDR1 SGHRS, CDR2 YFSETQ. Trimming took off 2 bases at V and 0 bases at J, with 2 bases between the two ends. The CDR3 loop spans 13 amino acids. The CDR3 bases are TGCGCCAGCAGCTTCTCAACTAATGAAAAACTGTTTTTT. This codes for CASSFSTNEKLFF.